Listed below are T cell receptor beta chains from one sample, sequenced in a study of T cell changes during pregnancy in multiple sclerosis. The repertoire was sequenced with immunoSEQ multiplex PCR; TCRdb's copy has only in-frame clones and lacks some. The sample lists over 40,000 clones, approximately 89% occurring once. The specimen comprised peripheral blood, sampled in the first trimester of pregnancy. These receptors were taken from a female donor in good health, enrolled as a control in a pregnancy study. The CDR3 runs from the conserved cysteine through the conserved F or W. D genes are given only for firm matches. Clone size is stated in some rows and not others, as once, few, many or a class when expanded.

D | J | V | size | DNA | CDR3
NA | TRBJ1-5 | TRBV4-1 | NA | TGCGCCAGCAGCCAGCTCGGGACACAAAATCAGCCCCAGCATTTT | CASSQLGTQNQPQHF
NA | TRBJ1-6 | TRBV5-4 | NA | TGTGCCAGCAGCTCCGGACAGAGCTCCTATAATTCACCCCTCCACTTT | CASSSGQSSYNSPLHF
TRBD2 | TRBJ2-7 | TRBV2 | few | TGTGCCAGCAGGGGTACTAGCGGGAGTGGCGAGCAGTACTTC | CASRGTSGSGEQYF
TRBD1 | TRBJ2-1 | TRBV29-1 | NA | TGCAGCGTTGGTACAGGGGGCAATGAGCAGTTCTTC | CSVGTGGNEQFF
NA | TRBJ1-6 | TRBV7-8 | NA | TGTGCCAGCAGCCGCCCGGGACTGGGAAATTCACCCCTCCACTTT | CASSRPGLGNSPLHF
NA | TRBJ2-7 | TRBV7-9 | once | TGTGCCAGCAGTTTTAGCGGAAACCTCTCCTACGAGCAGTACTTC | CASSFSGNLSYEQYF
NA | TRBJ1-2 | TRBV19 | NA | TGTGCCAGTAGTGCCGCGGGGGTTTTCTATGGCTACACCTTC | CASSAAGVFYGYTF
TRBD2 | TRBJ2-7 | TRBV4-1 | NA | TGCGCCAGCAGCCAGGGGAGTCGTGCGGGAGCTAGCGGCGAGCAGTACTTC | CASSQGSRAGASGEQYF
NA | TRBJ1-1 | TRBV5-1 | NA | TGCGCCAGCAGCTTGTGGGGGGAGGACACTGAAGCTTTCTTT | CASSLWGEDTEAFF
TRBD2 | TRBJ2-5 | TRBV5-1 | NA | TGCGCCAGCAGCTTGGATGTGGGAGGGCTTGTGCGAGAGACCCAGTACTTC | CASSLDVGGLVRETQYF
NA | TRBJ2-1 | TRBV7-8 | NA | TGTGCCAGCAGCCGTTGGGCCTCTACCTACAATGAGCAGTTCTTC | CASSRWASTYNEQFF
NA | TRBJ2-7 | TRBV19 | NA | TGTGCCAGTAGTATAGCAACAGGGAGCTACGAGCAGTACTTC | CASSIATGSYEQYF
NA | TRBJ1-1 | TRBV5-1 | NA | TGCGCCAGCAGTCGCGACGGAGAGAACACTGAAGCTTTCTTT | CASSRDGENTEAFF
NA | TRBJ2-1 | TRBV19 | NA | TGTGCCAGTAAGGACAGCCCCCAATACAATGAGCAGTTCTTC | CASKDSPQYNEQFF
NA | TRBJ1-6 | TRBV28 | NA | TGTGCCAGCAGTTCTAGCTCCTATAATTCACCCCTCCACTTT | CASSSSSYNSPLHF
TRBD2 | TRBJ2-6 | TRBV4-3 | NA | TGCGCCAGCAGCGCCAGCGGGGGGGAATCTGGGGCCAACGTCCTGACTTTC | CASSASGGESGANVLTF
TRBD2 | TRBJ2-3 | TRBV19 | NA | TGTGCCAGTAGTCAAGGACTAGCGCGCGGGGCAGATACGCAGTATTTT | CASSQGLARGADTQYF
NA | TRBJ1-2 | TRBV28 | once | TGTGCCAGCAATTCGGTGATCGGGGAAAACTATGGCTACACCTTC | CASNSVIGENYGYTF
NA | TRBJ2-3 | TRBV9 | NA | TGTGCCAGCAGCGTATTTCAGGACTCAGTGACAGATACGCAGTATTTT | CASSVFQDSVTDTQYF
TRBD2 | TRBJ2-3 | TRBV6-4 | NA | TGTGCCAGCAGCCCGACTAGCGGGGGCACAGATACGCAGTATTTT | CASSPTSGGTDTQYF
NA | TRBJ2-5 | TRBV6-1 | NA | TGTGCCAGCAGTGAGGGGGCCCAACTGGGGGAGACCCAGTACTTC | CASSEGAQLGETQYF
TRBD2 | TRBJ2-4 | TRBV7-9 | NA | TGTGCCAGCAGCTTACCATCGGGACTAGCGGGAACCTATTCGGGCATTCAGTACTTC | CASSLPSGLAGTYSGIQYF
NA | TRBJ2-1 | TRBV19 | NA | TGTGCCAGTAGTATCCCAGGACAGTTCAATGAGCAGTTCTTC | CASSIPGQFNEQFF
NA | TRBJ2-1 | TRBV9 | NA | TGTGCCAGCAGCCCTGGGCAGGAAAACAATGAGCAGTTCTTC | CASSPGQENNEQFF
NA | TRBJ1-2 | TRBV11-2 | NA | TGTGCCAGCAGCTTAGTCAGGGCGGACTACACCTTC | CASSLVRADYTF
TRBD1 | TRBJ1-1 | TRBV6-1 | NA | TGTGCCAGCAGTGAACGGGGCAGGGGGCTTACTGAAGCTTTCTTT | CASSERGRGLTEAFF
TRBD1 | TRBJ2-7 | TRBV4-1 | once | TGCGCCAGCAGCCACCCGGGACAGGGGGCGGACGAGCAGTACTTC | CASSHPGQGADEQYF
TRBD2 | TRBJ2-7 | TRBV18 | once | TGTGCCAGCTCACCAAGGCTAGCGGGAGATCACGAGCAGTACTTC | CASSPRLAGDHEQYF
TRBD2 | TRBJ2-2 | TRBV9 | NA | TGTGCCAGCAGCCTGCAGCGGGGGGGACACACCGGGGAGCTGTTTTTT | CASSLQRGGHTGELFF
TRBD2 | TRBJ2-3 | TRBV6-4 | NA | TGTGCCAGCAGTGACGGGACTAGCGGCACAGATACGCAGTATTTT | CASSDGTSGTDTQYF
TRBD2 | TRBJ2-7 | TRBV9 | NA | TGTGCCAGCAGCGTAGGGACTAGCGGGAGAGATTACGAGCAGTACTTC | CASSVGTSGRDYEQYF
NA | TRBJ1-1 | TRBV11-3 | NA | TGTGCCAGCAGCTTAGACCCCTTCAGGGGCAGAGTGAACACTGAAGCTTTCTTT | CASSLDPFRGRVNTEAFF
NA | TRBJ1-1 | TRBV6-6 | NA | TGTGCCAGCAGAAGCAACCGGGACTCAAAAACTGAAGCTTTCTTT | CASRSNRDSKTEAFF
NA | TRBJ2-1 | TRBV27 | once | TGTGCCAGCAGTCAAAGGGGTTGGGGTGAGCAGTTCTTC | CASSQRGWGEQFF
NA | TRBJ2-2 | TRBV9 | once | TGTGCCAGCAGCACTCGGACTCATCCCGCCGGGGAGCTGTTTTTT | CASSTRTHPAGELFF
TRBD2 | TRBJ2-3 | TRBV6-1 | NA | TGTGCCAGCAGTGATGGAGCGGGAGGATCAGATACGCAGTATTTT | CASSDGAGGSDTQYF
NA | TRBJ2-2 | TRBV6-7 | NA | TGTGCCAGCAGTTACTCACTCCTACAGGAAAACACCGGGGAGCTGTTTTTT | CASSYSLLQENTGELFF
NA | TRBJ1-4 | TRBV5-4 | few | TGTGCCAGCAGCTCCCGGGGGAATGAAAAACTGTTTTTT | CASSSRGNEKLFF
TRBD1 | TRBJ1-1 | TRBV28 | NA | TGTGCCATCTCTATGGGCAGGGGGCAGAACACTGAAGCTTTCTTT | CAISMGRGQNTEAFF
TRBD2 | TRBJ2-7 | TRBV18 | NA | TGTGCCAGCTCACCACATCCAGCGGGGGGGCTTGAGCAGTACTTC | CASSPHPAGGLEQYF
TRBD1 | TRBJ2-7 | TRBV5-1 | NA | TGCGCCAGCAGCTTGTACTCGGGACAGGGGTACGAGCAGTACTTC | CASSLYSGQGYEQYF
NA | TRBJ2-3 | TRBV4-1 | NA | TGCGCCAGCAGCCAAGGCGGTAGGTTCACAGATACGCAGTATTTT | CASSQGGRFTDTQYF
TRBD1 | TRBJ2-7 | TRBV5-1 | NA | TGCGCCAGCGCCGGGACAGGGGGGAACGAGCAGTACTTC | CASAGTGGNEQYF
NA | TRBJ2-7 | TRBV27 | NA | TGTGCCAGCAGTCCTCTTGGAGCGCCCATCTACGAGCAGTACTTC | CASSPLGAPIYEQYF
TRBD1 | TRBJ2-1 | TRBV4-1 | NA | TGCGCCAGCAGCCTCGGGACAGGGGGCAAGGATGAGCAGTTCTTC | CASSLGTGGKDEQFF
NA | TRBJ1-6 | TRBV14 | few | TGTGCCAGCAGCCCCCAGGCCAGCTCACCCCTCCACTTT | CASSPQASSPLHF
NA | TRBJ1-6 | TRBV29-1 | NA | TGCAGCGCGAGAGTGTCCACCTCCGTGGATTCACCCCTCCACTTT | CSARVSTSVDSPLHF
TRBD1 | TRBJ1-2 | TRBV18 | NA | TGTGCCAGCTCACGGGACAGGGATGGAGATGGCTACACCTTC | CASSRDRDGDGYTF
NA | TRBJ1-4 | TRBV27 | NA | TGTGCCAGCAGTCCTACAACTAATGAAAAACTGTTTTTT | CASSPTTNEKLFF
NA | TRBJ1-1 | TRBV18 | NA | TGTGCCAGCTCACGGCAGGAGAACACTGAAGCTTTCTTT | CASSRQENTEAFF
TRBD2 | TRBJ2-1 | TRBV6-1 | NA | TGTGCCAGCAGTGAGGGGAATAGCGGGGGGCCTCGCAATGAGCAGTTCTTC | CASSEGNSGGPRNEQFF
NA | TRBJ2-3 | TRBV5-1 | NA | TGCGCCAGCAGGACCTTACAGGAGAACACAGATACGCAGTATTTT | CASRTLQENTDTQYF
TRBD1 | TRBJ2-5 | TRBV27 | NA | TGTGCCAGCAGGCGACAGGGGGCCGTAGAGACCCAGTACTTC | CASRRQGAVETQYF
NA | TRBJ2-3 | TRBV7-2 | NA | TGTGCCAGCAGCACCCATGGGACTAGCACAGATACGCAGTATTTT | CASSTHGTSTDTQYF
NA | TRBJ2-3 | TRBV5-4 | NA | TGTGCCAGCAGCTTGGCCTTGGGCCAGGGCGCAGATACGCAGTATTTT | CASSLALGQGADTQYF
TRBD1 | TRBJ1-1 | TRBV5-1 | NA | TGCGCCAGCAGCCTAGAGACAGGGGCAATGCGCGCTTTCTTT | CASSLETGAMRAFF
TRBD1 | TRBJ1-1 | TRBV18 | NA | TGTGCCAGCTCAGGGGACAGGGGGATCATGAACACTGAAGCTTTCTTT | CASSGDRGIMNTEAFF
TRBD1 | TRBJ1-2 | TRBV6-5 | NA | TGTGCCAGCAGGGGACAGGGGACTGGAGATGGCTACACCTTC | CASRGQGTGDGYTF
TRBD2 | TRBJ2-2 | TRBV7-2 | once | TGTGCCAGCAGCTCCCGGACTAGTTTCGGTGGGGAGCTGTTTTTT | CASSSRTSFGGELFF